A few counts support the clone carrying this T cell receptor (beta chain). Its cognate antigen is unknown. The source of the sample is a study of OX40 agonist ivuxolimab in advanced cancers. At the level of the study: At 82.7% male, the cohort had a mean age of approximately 64 years, ranging from 23 to 79.

Germline V gene lookup returns CDR1 LNHNV and CDR2 YYDKDF (reference sequence). V gave up 1 base and J gave up 7 bases, with 8 bases separating them. The CDR3 totals 13 residues. Overall study results and limits: Antigen specificity of clonally expanded peripheral T cells was not established.

The protocol was immunoSEQ multiplex PCR, while the TCRdb copy is restricted to in-frame clones and leaves out a portion. The table lists around 72,000 clones, 80% to 95% of them singletons. This sequence joins TRBV15 and TRBJ1-5; D not certain. The sequence came from an adult with an advanced solid tumor such as melanoma, head and neck, liver or kidney cancer. This specimen was CD4+ or CD8+ T cells sorted from blood, taken in a trial of the OX40 agonist ivuxolimab. CDR3 sequence reads: CATSRVLKQPQHF. CDR3 DNA: TGTGCCACCAGCAGAGTCCTAAAACAGCCCCAGCATTTT.